The present TCR beta chain was sequenced within a study of blood T cell repertoires in COVID-19 (TCRdb year 2020). As for the study more broadly: Samples covering the acute and convalescent phases of COVID-19 were provided by collaborators in the United States, Italy and Spain. A de-identified subject ID, COVID-19 status, age in years and sex were almost always included in the sample metadata. Deeply sampled blood TCRbeta repertoires from subjects exposed to, actively infected with, or recovered from COVID-19 were included in the dataset. Where available, HLA class I and class II types were obtained from metadata supplied by the sample provider rather than from assay-based typing. The prospective study material was composed of cDNA or gDNA derived from T cells, B-cell-depleted T cells, or PBMCs. The repertoires were released in a freely available public database intended as a resource for research on the immune response to SARS-CoV-2. Samples came from the ongoing ImmuneRACE study (first 160 participants) plus 1,254 subjects from 6 global collaborators.

Each collaborating institution followed its own protocols to collect whole blood in K2EDTA tubes. For TCRbeta analysis, collaborators shipped samples in one of three forms: frozen whole blood, isolated PBMCs, or DNA extracted from either of those sample types. Ends trimmed: V by 2 bases, J by 5 bases; bases unmatched to a gene: 3. The CDR3 starts with the cysteine, ends with the phenylalanine, and has 14 residues. Just CDR3 DNA is preserved here, 42 bases in frame from base 1. Looking up the germline V gene yields CDR1 SGHRS and CDR2 YFSETQ. What the research found in general, with its limitations: The amount of clinical and demographic metadata varied by source and participant and was provided uncurated.

The immunoSEQ Assay, a bias-controlled multiplex PCR, was used to amplify TCRbeta CDR3 regions from genomic DNA. Regarding the original processing steps: Within the assay, amplification of reference gene primers was used to estimate how many nucleated cells each sample contained. To quantify the absolute abundance of each unique TCRbeta CDR3 rearrangement, sequence reads were collapsed and filtered. For each sample, productive Simpson clonality was calculated by taking the square root of Simpson's diversity index across productive rearrangements. Drawn from immuneACCESS, this table holds only the in-frame rearrangements with V and J called that TCRdb kept. Clones are partly lost; checked studies trace under half to an unresolved V gene and leave the rest unexplained. The DNA was the basis for D and trimming; V, J and clone size are from that table. The sample profile shows roughly 190,000 clones; 88% of them were found once. The ten biggest clones cover 3.5% to 4.5% of the sample.

On this clone: What this receptor recognizes is not known. One base away there is no much larger clone; base qualities are not given.

The sequence joins TRBV5-1 to TRBJ2-2; TRBD1 matches 7 bases in the middle. What was sequenced was peripheral blood. The receptor's source is a human donor in a cohort sampled during active COVID-19. The CDR3 reads as follows: CASSFDRETGELFF. The DNA is as follows: TGCGCCAGCAGCTTTGACAGGGAAACCGGGGAGCTGTTTTTT.